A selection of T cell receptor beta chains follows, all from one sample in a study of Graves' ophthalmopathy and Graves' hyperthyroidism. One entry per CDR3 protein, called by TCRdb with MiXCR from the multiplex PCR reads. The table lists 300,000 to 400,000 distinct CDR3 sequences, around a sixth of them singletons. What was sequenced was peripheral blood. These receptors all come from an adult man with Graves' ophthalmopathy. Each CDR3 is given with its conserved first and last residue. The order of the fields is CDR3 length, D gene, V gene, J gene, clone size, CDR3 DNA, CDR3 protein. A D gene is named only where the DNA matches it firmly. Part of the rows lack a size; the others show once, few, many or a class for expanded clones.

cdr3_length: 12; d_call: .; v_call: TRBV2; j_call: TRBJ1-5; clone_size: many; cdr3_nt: TGTGCCAGCTTGGGCGAATATCAGCCCCAGCATTTT; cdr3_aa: CASLGEYQPQHF
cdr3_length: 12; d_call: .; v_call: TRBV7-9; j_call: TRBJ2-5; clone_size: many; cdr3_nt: TGTGCCAGCAGCTTCCGCCTGGAGACCCAGTACTTC; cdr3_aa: CASSFRLETQYF
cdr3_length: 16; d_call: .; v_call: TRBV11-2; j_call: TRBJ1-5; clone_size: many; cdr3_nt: TGTGCCAGCAGCTTAATCGGGGGCTGGAACAATCAGCCCCAGCATTTT; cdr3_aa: CASSLIGGWNNQPQHF
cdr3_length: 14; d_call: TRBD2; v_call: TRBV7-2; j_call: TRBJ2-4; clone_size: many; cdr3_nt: TGTGCCAGCAGCTTCCAGCGGGGGGGCAACATTCAGTACTTC; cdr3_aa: CASSFQRGGNIQYF
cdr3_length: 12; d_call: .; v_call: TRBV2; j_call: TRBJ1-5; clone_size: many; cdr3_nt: TGTGCCAGCAGTGCCGGGGGGCAGCCCCAGCATTTT; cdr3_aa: CASSAGGQPQHF
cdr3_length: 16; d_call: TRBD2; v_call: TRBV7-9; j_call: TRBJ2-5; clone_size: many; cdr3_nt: TGTGCCAGCAGCCCCATGGGAGGGGCGCCCCAAGAGACCCAGTACTTC; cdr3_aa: CASSPMGGAPQETQYF
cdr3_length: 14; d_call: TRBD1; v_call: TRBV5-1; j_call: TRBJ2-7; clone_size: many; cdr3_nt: TGCGCCAGCAGCCAAGGACAGGGGGCAGAGGAGCAGTACTTC; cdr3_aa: CASSQGQGAEEQYF
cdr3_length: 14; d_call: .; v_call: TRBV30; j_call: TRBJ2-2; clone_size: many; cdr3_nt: TGTGCCTGCTCGCCATGGGCCCTCACCGGGGAGCTGTTTTTT; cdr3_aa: CACSPWALTGELFF
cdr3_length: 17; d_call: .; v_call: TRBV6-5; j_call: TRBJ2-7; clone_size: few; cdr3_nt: TGTGCCAGCAGTTACGGGAACACCGGGACATTGGCCTACGAGCAGTACTTC; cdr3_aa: CASSYGNTGTLAYEQYF
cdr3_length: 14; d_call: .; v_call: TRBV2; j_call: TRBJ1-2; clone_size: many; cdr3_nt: TGTGCCAGCAGTGAATTGGGGGGAAGGAGGGGCTACACCTTC; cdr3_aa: CASSELGGRRGYTF
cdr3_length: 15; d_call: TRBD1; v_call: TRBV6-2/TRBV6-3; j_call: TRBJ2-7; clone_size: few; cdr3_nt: TGTGCCAGCAGTTACGCCCAGCTGACAGGGACGGAGCAGTACTTC; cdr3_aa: CASSYAQLTGTEQYF
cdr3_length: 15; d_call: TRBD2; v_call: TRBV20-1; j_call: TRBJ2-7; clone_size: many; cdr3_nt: TGCAGTGCTAGAGATCTAGCGGGGGGAATCTACGAGCAGTACTTC; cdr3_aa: CSARDLAGGIYEQYF
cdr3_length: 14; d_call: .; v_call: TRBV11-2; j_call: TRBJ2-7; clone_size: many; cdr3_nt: TGTGCCAGCAGCCCCTTCCAGGGTAGTTACGAGCAGTACTTC; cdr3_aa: CASSPFQGSYEQYF
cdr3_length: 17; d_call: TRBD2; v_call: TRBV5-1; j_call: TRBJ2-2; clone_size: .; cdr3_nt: TGCGCCAGCAGCTCTTGGGGCACTAGCGGGAGCGACGGGGAGCTGTTTTTT; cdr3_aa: CASSSWGTSGSDGELFF
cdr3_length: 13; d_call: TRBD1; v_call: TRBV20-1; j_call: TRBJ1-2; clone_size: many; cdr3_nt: TGCAGTGCTAGAGCCGGACAGGGACGTGGCTACACCTTC; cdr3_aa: CSARAGQGRGYTF
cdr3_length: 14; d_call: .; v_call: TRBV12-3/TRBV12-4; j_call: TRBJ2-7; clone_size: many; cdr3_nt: TGTGCCAGCAGTTGGGGGACGGACACCTACGAGCAGTACTTC; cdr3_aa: CASSWGTDTYEQYF
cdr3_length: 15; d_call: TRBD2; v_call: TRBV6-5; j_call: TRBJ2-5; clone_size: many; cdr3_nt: TGTGCCAGCAGTCACGGACTAGCGGGAGCAGAGACCCAGTACTTC; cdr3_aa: CASSHGLAGAETQYF
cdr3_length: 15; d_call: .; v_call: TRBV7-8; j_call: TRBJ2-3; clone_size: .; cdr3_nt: TGTGCCAGCAGCTCGCGGCGGGTAGGCACAGATACGCAGTATTTT; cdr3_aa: CASSSRRVGTDTQYF